The subject of this entry is one T cell receptor (beta chain). What it recognizes is unknown. This table comes from immunoSEQ multiplex PCR, and its TCRdb copy is limited to in-frame clones, with some not included. The data hold about 25,000 clones, with 81% observed a single time. This entry comes from a study of STAT5B mutations in CD4+ large granular lymphocyte leukemia. Whole-study context: Among healthy donors, a particular HLA allele went with more CDR3 'QG' motifs.

Overall study results and limits: TRBV06-family usage was enriched in top patient clones (8/27) versus controls (2/35). Main leukemic clonotypes were patient-specific, but around 25% appeared at low frequency elsewhere.

With V trimmed by 6 bases and J by 7 bases, 7 bases remained unmatched. CDR1 and CDR2 (germline): MNHNS, SASEGT. The CDR3 spans 13 residues. The clonotype was recovered from a human donor in good health. The chain carries TRBV6-1 and TRBJ1-2, with 8 bases that match TRBD1. The sequenced sample consisted of CD4+ T cells from blood buffy coats. The DNA of the CDR3 is TGTGCCAGCAGCGCGACAGGGGTCGGTGGCTACACCTTC. This sequence encodes CASSATGVGGYTF.